Described below is a single TCR beta chain sequence and its context. MiXCR, run by TCRdb on the 5' RACE reads, gives a single entry per CDR3 protein. The table lists fewer than 350,000 distinct CDR3 sequences, more than 8.5% of them singletons, with about 20% in the top ten. This CDR3 spans 15 amino acids. The J segment lost 6 bases and the V segment lost 1 base, leaving 6 bases of the junction unmatched. Per germline, CDR1 LGHDT and CDR2 YNNKEL (reference sequence). The data stem from a study of T cells after yellow fever vaccination. This sequence joins TRBV3-1 and TRBJ2-4; TRBD2 matches 7 bases. This material consisted of PBMCs, taken on the day of the first yellow fever vaccination. The receptor comes from a man between 18 and 29 years old who received the YFV17D yellow fever vaccine. The CDR3 DNA follows: TGTGCCAGCAGCCAAGTGGGGGGGAGAGGAAACATTCAGTACTTC. Protein product: CASSQVGGRGNIQYF.